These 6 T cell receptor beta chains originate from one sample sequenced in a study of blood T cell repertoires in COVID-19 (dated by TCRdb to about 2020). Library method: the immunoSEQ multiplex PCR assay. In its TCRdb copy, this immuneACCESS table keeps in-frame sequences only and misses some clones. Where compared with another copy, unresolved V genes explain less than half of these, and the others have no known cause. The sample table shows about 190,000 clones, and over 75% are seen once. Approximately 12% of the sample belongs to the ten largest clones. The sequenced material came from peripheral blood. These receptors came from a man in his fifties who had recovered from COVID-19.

Here the CDR3 reads CSAAGNEAFF. In DNA form, the CDR3 reads TGCAGTGCCGCGGGGAATGAAGCTTTCTTT. V is TRBV20-1 and J is TRBJ1-1; no clear D. Trimming took off 6 bases at V and 7 bases at J, with 9 bases between the two ends. Per the germline V gene, CDR1 is DFQATT and CDR2 is SNEGSKA (reference sequence). The CDR3 length is 10 residues.

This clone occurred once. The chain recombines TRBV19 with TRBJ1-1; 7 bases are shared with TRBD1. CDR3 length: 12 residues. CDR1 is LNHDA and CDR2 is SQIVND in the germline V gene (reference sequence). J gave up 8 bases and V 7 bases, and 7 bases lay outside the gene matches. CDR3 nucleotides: TGTGCCAGTACACCGACAGGGTCCGAAGCTTTCTTT. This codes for CASTPTGSEAFF.

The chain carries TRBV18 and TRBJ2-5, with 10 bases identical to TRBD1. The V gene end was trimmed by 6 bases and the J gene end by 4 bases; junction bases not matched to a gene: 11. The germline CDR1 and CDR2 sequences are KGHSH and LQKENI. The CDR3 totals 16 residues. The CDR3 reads CASSRSGTGARETQYF. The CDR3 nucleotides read TGTGCCAGCTCTCGTAGCGGGACAGGGGCGAGAGAGACCCAGTACTTC.

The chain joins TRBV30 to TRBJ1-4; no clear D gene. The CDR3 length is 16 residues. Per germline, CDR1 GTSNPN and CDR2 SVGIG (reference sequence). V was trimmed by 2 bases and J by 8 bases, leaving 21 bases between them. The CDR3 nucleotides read TGTGCCTGGAGTTTAAATTCGGGCACGTGGAGGGAAAAACTGTTTTTT. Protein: CAWSLNSGTWREKLFF.

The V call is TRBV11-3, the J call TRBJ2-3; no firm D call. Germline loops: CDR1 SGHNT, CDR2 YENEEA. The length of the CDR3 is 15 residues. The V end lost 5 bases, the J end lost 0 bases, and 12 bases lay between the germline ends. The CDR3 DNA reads TGTGCCAGCAGCAACGACTTAACTAGCACAGATACGCAGTATTTT. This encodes CASSNDLTSTDTQYF.

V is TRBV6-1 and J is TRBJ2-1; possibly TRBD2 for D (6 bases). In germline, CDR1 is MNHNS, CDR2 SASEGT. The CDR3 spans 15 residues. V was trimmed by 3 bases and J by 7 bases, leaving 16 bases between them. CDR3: CASSDKGQGGNEQFF. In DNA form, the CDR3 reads TGTGCCAGCAGTGATAAGGGTCAGGGAGGAAATGAGCAGTTCTTC.